This is a list of T cell receptor beta chains from one sample in a study of ipilimumab plus nivolumab after autologous stem cell transplantation. The table came from immunoSEQ multiplex PCR; TCRdb's copy has only in-frame clones and leaves some out. The sample has 15,000 to 20,000 clones, around four fifths seen once. Sequencing was performed on PBMCs, taken in a trial of ipilimumab plus nivolumab as post-transplant consolidation. All receptors come from a male donor with diffuse large B-cell lymphoma. CDR3s include the opening cysteine and the closing phenylalanine or tryptophan. The order of the fields is D gene, V gene, clone size, J gene, CDR3 protein, CDR3 DNA. The D gene is left open where the match is weak. The size entry is marked missing in some rows and otherwise reads once, few, many or a size class.

-	TRBV5-8	few	TRBJ1-2	CASSLRGLRGYTF	TGTGCCAGCAGCTTGCGGGGACTACGAGGCTACACCTTC
-	TRBV6-6	-	TRBJ1-2	CASSKRQALDYTF	TGTGCCAGCAGTAAGAGACAGGCGCTTGACTACACCTTC
TRBD2	TRBV9	-	TRBJ2-5	CASSDGGLVETQYF	TGTGCCAGCAGCGATGGGGGACTAGTAGAGACCCAGTACTTC
TRBD1	TRBV19	-	TRBJ1-5	CASIIRTGSNQPQHF	TGTGCCAGTATTATCAGGACAGGTTCCAATCAGCCCCAGCATTTT
TRBD2	TRBV19	few	TRBJ2-7	CASSILAGTYEQYF	TGTGCCAGTAGTATCTTAGCGGGAACCTACGAGCAGTACTTC
-	TRBV9	-	TRBJ2-3	CASSVVGDTQYF	TGTGCCAGCAGCGTAGTAGGGGATACGCAGTATTTT
-	TRBV7-8	few	TRBJ1-2	CASSSRTVANYGYTF	TGTGCCAGCAGCTCGAGGACAGTCGCAAACTATGGCTACACCTTC
-	TRBV27	-	TRBJ2-3	CASSRQDSSSGTQYF	TGTGCCAGCAGTCGCCAGGACTCCTCTTCGGGTACGCAGTATTTT
TRBD2	TRBV10-3	-	TRBJ2-2	CAISGLAGNTGELFF	TGTGCCATCAGCGGACTAGCGGGGAACACCGGGGAGCTGTTTTTT
-	TRBV18	-	TRBJ1-1	CASSNTEGGTEAFF	TGTGCCAGCTCTAACACCGAGGGGGGCACTGAAGCTTTCTTT
-	TRBV2	-	TRBJ1-4	CASARWINEKLFF	TGTGCCAGCGCAAGGTGGATCAATGAAAAACTGTTTTTT
-	TRBV4-1	-	TRBJ2-7	CASSHGRSYEQYF	TGCGCCAGCAGCCATGGCAGATCCTACGAGCAGTACTTC
-	TRBV10-3	-	TRBJ2-1	CAITGDREDEQFF	TGTGCCATCACGGGGGACCGAGAGGATGAGCAGTTCTTC
TRBD2	TRBV6-1	-	TRBJ2-3	CASTLLAGSTDTQYF	TGTGCCAGCACCCTACTAGCGGGGTCCACAGATACGCAGTATTTT
-	TRBV5-1	-	TRBJ2-5	CASSLYHGGETQYF	TGCGCCAGCAGCTTGTATCACGGGGGTGAGACCCAGTACTTC
TRBD2	TRBV29-1	few	TRBJ2-5	CSVEWSSGRQETQYF	TGCAGCGTTGAATGGTCTAGCGGGAGACAAGAGACCCAGTACTTC
TRBD1	TRBV7-2	-	TRBJ1-2	CASRLVGTGGLGGYTF	TGTGCCAGCCGACTTGTGGGGACAGGGGGTTTGGGCGGCTACACCTTC
-	TRBV21-1	-	TRBJ1-2	CASSKQAVAANYGYTF	TGTGCCAGCAGCAAGCAGGCCGTGGCAGCTAACTATGGCTACACCTTC
-	TRBV7-6	-	TRBJ2-5	CASSSSQETQYF	TGTGCCAGCAGCTCCTCCCAAGAGACCCAGTACTTC
-	TRBV19	few	TRBJ2-2	CASSIRGHTGELFF	TGTGCCAGTAGCATCCGGGGCCACACCGGGGAGCTGTTTTTT
TRBD1	TRBV16	-	TRBJ1-3	CASSQGRPGGTGNTIYF	TGTGCCAGCAGCCAAGGAAGGCCAGGGGGGACTGGAAACACCATATATTTT
-	TRBV9	medium-sized	TRBJ2-2	CASSGNTGELFF	TGTGCCAGCAGCGGTAACACCGGGGAGCTGTTTTTT
-	TRBV5-1	-	TRBJ2-1	CASSRIASVGGYNEQFF	TGCGCCAGCAGCAGGATCGCATCGGTCGGGGGATACAATGAGCAGTTCTTC
TRBD1	TRBV30	-	TRBJ1-6	CAWSTGQGGSPLHF	TGTGCCTGGAGTACGGGACAGGGAGGATCACCCCTCCACTTT
-	TRBV5-1	-	TRBJ2-1	CASSLGQLVEQFF	TGCGCCAGCAGCTTGGGACAGTTAGTTGAGCAGTTCTTC
TRBD1	TRBV14	-	TRBJ1-6	CASNRDRKNSPLHF	TGTGCCAGCAATCGGGACAGGAAGAATTCACCCCTCCACTTT
-	TRBV21-1	-	TRBJ2-7	CASSKRSHGALSSAVLYEQYF	TGTGCCAGCAGCAAAAGGTCCCACGGGGCTCTTAGCAGCGCGGTCCTCTACGAGCAGTACTTC
TRBD1	TRBV6-6	-	TRBJ1-1	CATRTGMNTEAFF	TGTGCCACCAGGACAGGGATGAACACTGAAGCTTTCTTT
TRBD2	TRBV5-1	-	TRBJ2-5	CASSPGLAGGSQETQYF	TGCGCCAGCAGCCCCGGACTAGCGGGGGGGTCACAAGAGACCCAGTACTTC
-	TRBV5-5	-	TRBJ1-1	CASSLFFGGDPEAFF	TGTGCCAGCAGCTTGTTCTTCGGGGGGGACCCTGAAGCTTTCTTT
TRBD1	TRBV5-5	-	TRBJ2-2	CASTDRVKTNTGELFF	TGTGCCAGCACAGACAGGGTAAAGACGAACACCGGGGAGCTGTTTTTT
TRBD1	TRBV19	-	TRBJ2-7	CASSIPGQGYEQYF	TGTGCCAGTAGTATCCCGGGACAGGGGTACGAGCAGTACTTC
-	TRBV7-9	few	TRBJ1-1	CASSLGGEGTEAFF	TGTGCCAGCAGCTTAGGGGGTGAGGGGACTGAAGCTTTCTTT
-	TRBV5-6	few	TRBJ2-5	CASSLYGTDETQYF	TGTGCCAGCAGCTTGTACGGTACCGACGAGACCCAGTACTTC
-	TRBV6-6	-	TRBJ1-5	CASSSPRDVQPQHF	TGTGCCAGCAGTTCTCCCAGGGATGTCCAGCCCCAGCATTTT
-	TRBV7-3	-	TRBJ2-2	CASSLLEGTGELFF	TGTGCCAGCAGCTTATTGGAGGGCACCGGGGAGCTGTTTTTT
TRBD2	TRBV6-4	few	TRBJ2-3	CASSDGGGTDTQYF	TGTGCCAGCAGTGACGGGGGGGGCACAGATACGCAGTATTTT
-	TRBV4-1	-	TRBJ2-7	CASSQDTPGQFSYEQYF	TGCGCCAGCAGCCAAGATACCCCCGGCCAGTTCTCCTACGAGCAGTACTTC
TRBD1	TRBV9	-	TRBJ2-2	CASSNTAGTGGTGELFF	TGTGCCAGCAGTAACACCGCCGGGACAGGGGGCACCGGGGAGCTGTTTTTT
TRBD2	TRBV7-7	-	TRBJ2-1	CASSWTSGGADEQFF	TGTGCTAGCAGTTGGACTAGCGGGGGGGCCGATGAGCAGTTCTTC
-	TRBV28	-	TRBJ1-3	CASSLSPRGYTIYF	TGTGCCAGCAGTTTATCGCCGCGGGGGTACACCATATATTTT
-	TRBV6-6	-	TRBJ2-3	CASTQLLGYSVNTQYF	TGTGCCAGCACCCAGTTGTTGGGGTACTCAGTCAATACGCAGTATTTT
TRBD1	TRBV6-4	-	TRBJ1-2	CASSEDRALGGYTF	TGTGCCAGCAGTGAAGACAGGGCGCTCGGGGGCTACACCTTC
-	TRBV27	-	TRBJ1-5	CASSLGARSNQPQHF	TGTGCCAGCAGTCTGGGGGCGCGGAGCAATCAGCCCCAGCATTTT
TRBD2	TRBV9	-	TRBJ2-7	CASSLASGSFYEQYF	TGTGCCAGCAGCCTCGCTAGCGGGAGTTTCTACGAGCAGTACTTC
-	TRBV9	-	TRBJ2-3	CASSARGGEGTDTQYF	TGTGCCAGCAGCGCTCGCGGTGGAGAGGGCACAGATACGCAGTATTTT
-	TRBV11-3	few	TRBJ2-2	CASSLEQSGELFF	TGTGCCAGCAGCTTAGAACAGTCCGGGGAGCTGTTTTTT
TRBD2	TRBV6-1	-	TRBJ2-7	CASTSGTTSYEQYF	TGTGCCAGCACGTCCGGGACTACATCCTACGAGCAGTACTTC
-	TRBV5-1	-	TRBJ2-7	CASSFIGTNEQYF	TGCGCCAGCAGCTTCATCGGGACGAACGAGCAGTACTTC
TRBD2	TRBV7-3	few	TRBJ2-2	CASSSQRLAGTGELFF	TGTGCCAGCAGCTCCCAACGACTAGCGGGCACCGGGGAGCTGTTTTTT
TRBD2	TRBV7-9	-	TRBJ2-5	CASSLHTSGLGLQTQYF	TGTGCCAGCAGCTTACACACTAGCGGGTTAGGGCTTCAGACCCAGTACTTC
-	TRBV11-3	few	TRBJ2-2	CASSVLGGGHTGELFF	TGTGCCAGCAGCGTTCTTGGGGGGGGCCACACCGGGGAGCTGTTTTTT
-	TRBV28	-	TRBJ2-7	CASRPSGDTYEQYF	TGTGCCAGCAGGCCGTCAGGAGACACCTACGAGCAGTACTTC